This T cell receptor (beta chain) comes out of a study of PD-1 blockade in classical Hodgkin lymphoma. Findings and limits, study-wide: Causes of the repertoire differences remain undefined, possibly disease activity or prior therapy.

Comments on this clone: Its antigen remains unknown.

Relapse was seen in all patients after autologous stem cell transplantation, and brentuximab vedotin exposure was variable. The germline V gene encodes CDR1 SEHNR and CDR2 FQNEAQ (reference sequence). Trimming removed 2 bases at V and 2 bases at J, with 18 bases between. The CDR3 runs 17 residues. Sequencing used immunoSEQ multiplex PCR; TCRdb keeps in-frame clones, though not all of them. The data hold approximately 52,000 clones, with around 75% observed a single time. V usage is TRBV7-9 and J usage is TRBJ1-2; possibly TRBD1 for D (5 bases). The sample in question was peripheral blood mononuclear cells (PBMCs), obtained before the second cycle of nivolumab. The receptor was derived from a human donor with classical Hodgkin lymphoma. The CDR3 here is CASSLWGSGITNYGYTF. DNA of the CDR3: TGTGCCAGCAGCTTATGGGGGTCAGGTATTACCAACTATGGCTACACCTTC.